This note documents a single T cell receptor (beta chain) sequence. The sample is drawn from a study of OX40 agonist ivuxolimab in advanced cancers. Study-wide context: Patients received intravenous ivuxolimab every 2 weeks at 0.01 to 10 mg/kg.

The CDR3 totals 14 residues. The ends lost 4 bases at V and 9 bases at J; junction bases unmatched: 9. Germline V gives CDR1 SGHRS, CDR2 YFSETQ. TCRdb's copy holds only in-frame clones and misses some; the assay was immunoSEQ multiplex PCR. The sample carries 50,000 to 75,000 clones, roughly four fifths recorded once. Material: CD4+ or CD8+ T cells sorted from blood, obtained in a trial of the OX40 agonist ivuxolimab. V and J are TRBV5-1 and TRBJ2-1; 8 bases match TRBD1. The TCR sequence derives from an adult with an advanced solid tumor such as melanoma, head and neck, liver or kidney cancer. The CDR3 DNA sequence: TGCGCCAGCAGCCTGAGACAGGGGTTAGTTGAGCAGTTCTTC. The encoded protein is CASSLRQGLVEQFF.